The rows below give T cell receptor beta chains drawn from one sample of a study of T cell changes during pregnancy in multiple sclerosis. Clones were sequenced by immunoSEQ multiplex PCR, and TCRdb holds only the in-frame ones, with some missing. This table has roughly 52,000 clones, roughly 94% appearing once. Sequenced here: CD8+ T cells from peripheral blood mononuclear cells, sampled in the third trimester of pregnancy. The receptors derive from a female donor with multiple sclerosis, enrolled in a pregnancy study. Both conserved end residues are part of each CDR3. The D gene is left open where the match is weak. Not every row has a clone size; where given, it reads once, few, many or a size class.

clone_size	v_call	j_call	d_call	cdr3_nt	cdr3_aa
NA	TRBV9	TRBJ2-7	TRBD2	TGTGCCAGCAGCGTAGGATGGACTAGCGGGATTTACGAGCAGTACTTC	CASSVGWTSGIYEQYF
NA	TRBV4-1	TRBJ1-5	NA	TGCGCCAGCAGCAAAGGGGTCGGGGGAGGTAGCAATCAGCCCCAGCATTTT	CASSKGVGGGSNQPQHF
NA	TRBV6-5	TRBJ2-3	NA	TGTGCCAGCAGTGGAACGACTTACCGCACAGATACGCAGTATTTT	CASSGTTYRTDTQYF
NA	TRBV7-9	TRBJ2-1	TRBD2	TGTGCCAGCAGCCCGACTAGCGGGCCCGCCTACAATGAGCAGTTCTTC	CASSPTSGPAYNEQFF
NA	TRBV4-1	TRBJ2-7	NA	TGCGCCAGCAGCCTCCTCGGGGACTACGAGCAGTACTTC	CASSLLGDYEQYF
NA	TRBV4-3	TRBJ2-3	NA	TGCGCCAGCAGCCAAGAAGCAATGGTAGCTGGAGATACGCAGTATTTT	CASSQEAMVAGDTQYF
NA	TRBV27	TRBJ2-7	TRBD2	TGTGCCAGCAGTGCGGGACTAGCGGGAGTTCGCGAGCAGTACTTC	CASSAGLAGVREQYF
once	TRBV7-9	TRBJ2-1	NA	TGTGCCAGCAGCTTAGGAAAGGGAGATTTAAACAATGAGCAGTTCTTC	CASSLGKGDLNNEQFF
NA	TRBV6-5	TRBJ2-1	TRBD2	TGTGCCAGCAGTTACTCGCGGGAGGGGTCTCATGAGCAGTTCTTC	CASSYSREGSHEQFF
once	TRBV19	TRBJ2-7	NA	TGTGCCAGTAGTATAAGCCACACGGAGAGCTACGAGCAGTACTTC	CASSISHTESYEQYF
NA	TRBV15	TRBJ1-5	TRBD1	TGTGCCACCAGCAGGGCCGGGACAGGGGATCAGCCCCAGCATTTT	CATSRAGTGDQPQHF
NA	TRBV7-4	TRBJ1-2	NA	TGTGCCAGCAGCTTAGAGTGGGGGGAAGGGTATGGCTACACCTTC	CASSLEWGEGYGYTF
NA	TRBV6-4	TRBJ1-3	TRBD1	TGTGCCAGCAGCAGACAGGGGCCCGATCTTAGAAACACCATATATTTT	CASSRQGPDLRNTIYF
few	TRBV9	TRBJ2-1	NA	TGTGCCAGCAGCGGCTACGTCCTGGCGGTCTACAATGAGCAGTTCTTC	CASSGYVLAVYNEQFF
NA	TRBV6-6	TRBJ2-1	NA	TGTGCCAGCAGTTACGAGAACTTGGATGAGCAGTTCTTC	CASSYENLDEQFF
NA	TRBV19	TRBJ1-2	TRBD1	TGTGCCAGTAGTATCGGGGGACAGTTGGCTTTTTCTGGCTACACCTTC	CASSIGGQLAFSGYTF
NA	TRBV7-7	TRBJ2-7	TRBD2	TGTGCTAGCAGCTCCACTAGCGGGAACGAGCAGTACTTC	CASSSTSGNEQYF